The clone carrying this T cell receptor beta chain was detected many times. Antigen unknown. Amplification yielded TCR beta CDR3 regions, with RNA transcripts as the source. HTBI primers were used for first-round RT-PCR of the TCR CDR3. Using its own MiXCR run on the multiplex PCR reads, TCRdb lists one record per CDR3 protein. The data contain about 620,000 distinct CDR3 sequences, around 16% of them singletons. CDR1 and CDR2 (germline): SGHAT, FQNNGV. The CDR3 consists of 15 residues. V was shortened by 1 base and J by 2 bases, with 9 bases between the two germline ends. This record comes from a study of T cells in Graves' hyperthyroidism and ophthalmopathy. Study results and caveats: Most thyroid clonotypes expanded above 0.001 appeared in blood too.

Hyperthyroidism patients were newly diagnosed, had disease duration under 2 months, and were aged 18 to 65 years. Clinicians diagnosed patients from clinical symptoms, serum thyroxine and TRAb, thyroid ultrasound and orbital computed tomography. The source material was blood. The chain links TRBV11-2 to TRBJ1-3; D is ambiguous. The sequence derives from a woman aged 25 to 39 with Graves' hyperthyroidism. The chain's CDR3 is CASSLGIGAGNTIYF. CDR3 nucleotide sequence: TGTGCCAGCAGCTTAGGGATCGGGGCTGGAAACACCATATATTTT.